The source of this T cell receptor (beta chain) is a study of CD8 T cells in Susac syndrome. The CDR3 has 17 residues. V lost 5 bases to trimming and J lost 4 bases; unmatched junction nucleotides: 15. CDR1 SGHTA and CDR2 FQGTGA come from the germline V gene. Reverse transcription of about 0.5 to 1 ug RNA used random hexamers. In TCRdb, the immunoSEQ multiplex PCR reads were re-called with MiXCR into one record per CDR3 protein. This sample has 150,000 to 200,000 distinct CDR3 sequences, with about 91% found just once. The receptor comes from a human donor with Susac syndrome. This chain links TRBV7-3 with TRBJ2-3; the match to TRBD2 covers 7 bases. Sequences were obtained from CD4+ T cells from PBMCs. CDR3 amino acids: CASSPSRGEGLADTQYF. The CDR3 nucleotides are TGTGCCAGCAGCCCGAGCCGCGGGGAGGGCCTGGCAGATACGCAGTATTTT.